The source of this TCR beta chain is a study of Ad26.COV2.S vaccination and SARS-CoV-2 variants. Regarding the study as a whole: Among vaccine recipients, spike-specific TCR breadth exceeded that of placebo recipients.

Libraries were prepared by immunoSEQ multiplex PCR; TCRdb keeps only in-frame clonotypes and omits some of them. The repertoire holds around 450,000 clones, with about 93% as singletons. Concerning this clone: The antigen remains undetermined.

This CDR3 has 12 residues. Trimming took off 4 bases at V and 6 bases at J, with 7 bases between the two ends. CDR1 MNHEY and CDR2 SVGEGT come from the germline V gene. The treatment here: some 20 received Ad26.COV2.S at low or high dose, single or two shots; about 5 received placebo; per-sample allocation not given. The samples were gathered on day 63 after the first injection of vaccine or placebo. The sequence was obtained from a person aged 18-65 years who received the Ad26.COV2.S COVID-19 vaccine or a placebo. The source was peripheral blood, collected in a trial of Ad26.COV2.S vaccine versus placebo. The rearrangement links TRBV6-2 or TRBV6-3 to TRBJ2-1, with D hard to call. The CDR3 sequence: CASSSSPNEQFF. CDR3 sequence (DNA): TGTGCCAGCAGTTCCAGCCCCAATGAGCAGTTCTTC.